These 8 T cell receptor beta chains were all obtained from the same sample, sequenced in a study of T cell repertoires in cytomegalovirus infection. In TCRdb, the reads were re-called with MiXCR into one record per CDR3 protein. The repertoire consists of over 300,000 distinct CDR3 sequences, with 9.5% occurring once and the leading ten covering 3.5% to 4.5%. Sample: PBMCs. These receptor sequences come from a human donor in good health (CMV status not recorded). Some clones in this sample may be carry-over from other donors' samples.

The sample holds a few counts of this clonotype. The V and J genes are TRBV20-1 and TRBJ1-6; perhaps TRBD1 as D (6 bases). The CDR3 contains 15 residues. CDR1 is DFQATT and CDR2 is SNEGSKA in the germline V gene (reference sequence). The V end lost 1 base, the J end lost 5 bases, and 12 bases lay between the germline ends. CDR3 nucleotides: TGCAGTGCTAGAGGGGGAAGGGGGAATAATTCACCCCTCCACTTT. Its translation is CSARGGRGNNSPLHF.

This clonotype occurred many times. This chain links TRBV7-9 with TRBJ1-4, with D possibly being TRBD1 (6 bases). Germline CDR1 SEHNR, CDR2 FQNEAQ (reference sequence). Trimming pared 5 bases from V and 8 bases from J, leaving 27 bases between. This CDR3 has 18 amino acids. The CDR3 nucleotides read TGTGCCAGCAGCGGTTACAGGGTGGAGCGCGGAGATAACGAAAAACTGTTTTTT. This gives the protein CASSGYRVERGDNEKLFF.

This clonotype was seen repeatedly, ten times or more. The rearrangement joins TRBV7-2 to TRBJ1-2; unclear D gene. CDR1 and CDR2 (germline): SGHTA, FQGNSA. V gave up 5 bases and J gave up 2 bases, with 12 bases separating them. The CDR3 runs to 14 residues. The CDR3 nucleotides are TGTGCCAGCAGCCGATCCGGGAAAAACTATGGCTACACCTTC. Its protein is CASSRSGKNYGYTF.

The sample holds many counts of this clonotype. The V gene is TRBV20-1, the J gene TRBJ1-6, with a possible D match to TRBD1 (6 bases). CDR1 and CDR2 (germline): DFQATT, SNEGSKA (reference sequence). V was trimmed by 6 bases and J by 0 bases, leaving 15 bases between them. This CDR3 is 16 amino acids long. CDR3 sequence: CSARTARSSYNSPLHF. CDR3 sequence (DNA): TGCAGTGCACGGACAGCCCGGAGCTCCTATAATTCACCCCTCCACTTT.

The table lists this clonotype with many counts. The rearrangement links TRBV12-3 or TRBV12-4 to TRBJ1-2, with D uncertain. V was shortened by 1 base and J by 7 bases, with 7 bases between the two germline ends. The CDR3 has 12 residues. The CDR3 bases are TGTGCCAGCAGTTTAGGTCCGGCTGGCTACACCTTC. Translation: CASSLGPAGYTF.

This clonotype has a handful of counts. The J gene is TRBJ2-3, the V gene TRBV6-4; 12 nucleotides match TRBD2. Germline trimming cut 0 bases from V and 5 bases from J; bases unmatched to any gene: 0. Germline CDR1 and CDR2: MRHNA and SNTAGT. This CDR3 is 15 amino acids long. The CDR3 DNA sequence: TGTGCCAGCAGTGACTCGACTAGCGGGGGAGATACGCAGTATTTT. Translating gives CASSDSTSGGDTQYF.

This rearrangement joins TRBV29-1 to TRBJ1-3; no clear D. CDR1 and CDR2 (germline): SQVTM, ANQGSEA. With 2 bases removed from V and 0 bases from J, the gap between germline ends came to 2 bases. CDR3 length equals 12 residues. The DNA for the CDR3 is TGCAGCGTTGAAAGCTCTGGAAACACCATATATTTT. It is translated as CSVESSGNTIYF.

The table lists this clonotype with many counts. V is TRBV10-3 and J is TRBJ2-3; 11 bases align to TRBD2. The CDR3 consists of 21 residues. Germline lookup yields CDR1 ENHRY and CDR2 SYGVKD. The trim removed 3 bases at V and 4 bases at J, leaving 21 bases unmatched. The CDR3 loop reads CAISEVLLAGGPGGRADTQYF. CDR3 bases: TGTGCCATCAGTGAAGTATTGCTAGCGGGAGGTCCAGGGGGGAGAGCAGATACGCAGTATTTT.